The next 21 T cell receptor beta chains were all read from a single sample in a study of CD4 and CD8 cells across lung adenocarcinoma regions. Each CDR3 protein gets one entry after TCRdb re-called the PCR reads with MiXCR. The sample holds around 8,400 distinct CDR3 sequences, about 59% seen once. Source material: CD8+ T cells from the center of a lung tumor. All receptors come from a female donor with lung adenocarcinoma. The CD4 and CD8 labels of this study may be unreliable.

The V gene is TRBV4-1, the J gene TRBJ1-1; D gene ambiguous. With 3 bases removed from V and 5 bases from J, the gap between germline ends came to 10 bases. Looked up from germline, CDR1 is MGHRA and CDR2 is YSYEKL. The length of the CDR3 is 13 residues. The CDR3 is CASSQQRETEAFF. The CDR3 nucleotides read TGCGCCAGCAGCCAGCAAAGAGAGACTGAAGCTTTCTTT.

CDR3 sequence reads: CASRGAGWYNEQYF. CDR3 nucleotides: TGTGCCAGCCGGGGGGCGGGATGGTACAATGAGCAGTACTTC. The rearrangement uses TRBV27 and TRBJ2-5; a possible D gene is TRBD2 (7 bases). The V and J ends lost 8 bases and 11 bases respectively, with 24 bases between them. Germline V CDR1 and CDR2: MNHEY, SMNVEV (reference sequence). The CDR3 totals 14 residues.

The chain uses TRBV7-2 and TRBJ2-4; 10 bases are shared with TRBD2. V was clipped by 5 bases and J by 6 bases; unmatched bases: 4. The CDR3 loop spans 14 amino acids. Looked up from germline, CDR1 is SGHTA and CDR2 is FQGNSA. CDR3 residues: CASSTGLAVNIQYF. The CDR3 DNA is TGTGCCAGCAGCACCGGACTAGCGGTAAACATTCAGTACTTC.

With respect to this clonotype: Its ends do not fully match the called genes, so a read error is possible. The rearrangement uses TRBV7-6 and TRBJ2-3, with D possibly TRBD2 on 7 matching bases. Germline V CDR1 and CDR2: SGHVS, FNYEAQ. The CDR3 spans 15 residues. The CDR3 loop reads CAGGLGGGDPETQYF. The DNA for the CDR3 is TGTGCCGGGGGCTTAGGGGGGGGCGACCCAGAGACGCAGTATTTC.

Judged by abundance, this clonotype is medium-sized. The conserved final phenylalanine or tryptophan is absent from the CDR3, which likely points to a read error. The CDR3 DNA reads as TGTGCCAGCAGCTCTAGTTCGATCTTAGCTGCGCAGTTCTTA. Protein product: CASSSSSILAAQFL. The gene calls are TRBV7-2 and TRBJ2-1; D is uncertain. The length of the CDR3 is 14 residues. Deletions cut 4 bases from V and 12 bases from J, with 19 bases between. Germline-derived CDR1 and CDR2 are SGHTA and FQGNSA.

Turning to this clonotype: The junction departs from germline at one end; a sequencing error may be responsible. V usage is TRBV12-3 or TRBV12-4 and J usage is TRBJ2-3; D might be TRBD1 (6 bases). This CDR3 has 15 amino acids. CDR3 amino acids: CASSPQQGPKDTQYF. CDR3 sequence (DNA): TGTGCCAGCAGTCCCCAACAGGGCCCCAAGGATACGCAGTATTTC.

The V and J genes are TRBV7-6 and TRBJ2-5; TRBD2 matches at 9 bases. CDR3 size: 18 residues. Per the germline V gene, CDR1 is SGHVS and CDR2 is FNYEAQ. J lost 0 bases, V lost 11 bases, and 19 bases had no gene match. The CDR3 sequence is CAGCCVRRGGEDQETQYF. Here the CDR3 DNA reads TGTGCCGGCTGTTGCGTGAGGCGCGGGGGGGAAGACCAAGAGACCCAGTACTTC.

The chain carries TRBV27 and TRBJ2-7; TRBD2 agrees at 7 bases. CDR1 and CDR2 (germline): MNHEY, SMNVEV (reference sequence). The CDR3 is 16 residues long. With V trimmed by 1 base and J by 5 bases, 11 bases remained unmatched. CDR3 DNA sequence: TGTGCCAGCAGTTTATGGGCGGGAGTGGACCGTAACGAGCAGTACTTC. Translating it yields CASSLWAGVDRNEQYF.

Concerning this clonotype itself: A read error may produce the germline difference seen at one junction end. The chain uses TRBV7-3 and TRBJ2-3; tentative D call: TRBD1 (5 bases). The CDR3 has 14 residues. Germline CDR1 is SGHTA and CDR2 is FQGTGA. CDR3 loop: CAGRVTGGQDTQYF. CDR3 in DNA: TGTGCGGGGCGCGTAACCGGTGGCCAAGATACGCAGTATTTC.

Written as DNA, the CDR3 is TGTGCCAGCCAACCCCCTTCGGGACTCAACACCGGGGAGCTGTTTTTT. Translated: CASQPPSGLNTGELFF. The V gene is TRBV12-3 or TRBV12-4, the J gene TRBJ2-2; a possible D gene is TRBD2 (6 bases). Trimming left V 8 bases short and J 2 bases short, with 18 bases between. CDR3 length equals 16 residues.

This clonotype came up many times. The rearrangement links TRBV23-1 to TRBJ1-2; D remains ambiguous. TRBV23-1 has ORF status, its function being uncertain. This CDR3 has 10 residues. V lost 3 bases to trimming and J lost 4 bases, with 0 bases between them. CDR3 sequence reads: CASSHYGYTF. CDR3 nucleotides: TGCGCCAGCAGTCACTATGGCTACACCTTC.

The V gene is TRBV6-1, the J gene TRBJ2-4, with D perhaps being TRBD1 or TRBD2 (6 bases each). The DNA end lines up better with TRBJ2-5; the J call may be wrong. The CDR3 contains 14 residues. Germline CDR1 reads MNHNS; CDR2 reads SASEGT. The CDR3 DNA reads as TGTGCCAGCCTCGGGGGCCGAGCCAAAGAGACCCAGTACTTC. Protein sequence: CASLGGRAKETQYF.

This clonotype was counted at least ten times. This chain links TRBV11-2 with TRBJ2-1; no reliable D call. Judging by the DNA end, TRBJ2-5 fits better; the J call may be wrong. Germline V gene data show CDR1 as SGHAT and CDR2 as FQNNGV. This CDR3 contains 13 residues. The CDR3 nucleotides read TGTGCCAGCAGCCCAGAGGTTACGGAGACCCAGTACTTC. It is translated as CASSPEVTETQYF.

Relative to its sample, this clonotype is medium-sized (0.01 to 0.1%). This chain uses TRBV11-2 with TRBJ2-1; TRBD2 is a possible D gene (5 bases). Between the trimmed V and J ends, which lost 3 bases and 9 bases, there was a span of 9 bases. The CDR3 loop spans 12 amino acids. Germline V lookup: CDR1 SGHAT, CDR2 FQNNGV. The CDR3 DNA reads TGTGCCAGCAGCTTTAGCGCAGTTGAGCAGTTCTTC. Its protein product is CASSFSAVEQFF.

This clonotype was detected ten times or more. The junction does not match germline at one end; this may be a read error. The chain carries TRBV6-1 and TRBJ2-7, with D hard to call. The CDR3 length is 15 residues. Germline assignment: CDR1 MNHNS and CDR2 SASEGT. The CDR3, as DNA: TGTGCCAGCTGTGAAGGTACCGCCCCCTCAGGCGAGCAGTACTTC. This gives the protein CASCEGTAPSGEQYF.

The CDR3 reads CASSLESNSGNTIYF. The CDR3 DNA sequence: TGTGCCAGCAGCTTAGAGTCAAACTCTGGAAACACCATATATTTT. The chain uses TRBV11-3 and TRBJ1-3; D unresolved. V dropped 0 bases and J dropped 0 bases, with 6 bases sitting between them. The CDR3 is made up of 15 amino acids. Germline V lookup: CDR1 SGHNT, CDR2 YENEEA.

This rearrangement joins TRBV7-6 to TRBJ2-4; 9 bases agree with TRBD2. TRBJ2-7 matches the DNA end more closely, so the J call is doubtful. The germline V gene encodes CDR1 SGHVS and CDR2 FNYEAQ. The CDR3 consists of 15 residues. DNA for the CDR3: TGTGCCAGCAGCTTAGGTGCGGCGGGAGGGCCCGAGCAGTACTTC. This encodes CASSLGAAGGPEQYF.

A word on this clonotype: An end of the junction does not agree with germline; a read error may underlie this. This sequence joins TRBV7-3 and TRBJ2-3; D is possibly TRBD2 (6 bases). Germline CDR1 is SGHTA and CDR2 is FQGTGA. The CDR3 runs 14 residues. The CDR3 DNA reads as TGTGCCAGCAGCTTAACCGGGAGCACAGAGACGCAGTACTTT. It specifies CASSLTGSTETQYF.

The chain employs TRBV6-5 and TRBJ2-5; TRBD2 aligns across 8 bases. Germline V gives CDR1 MNHEY, CDR2 SVGAGI. J gave up 5 bases and V 2 bases, and 7 bases lay outside the gene matches. The CDR3 is 15 amino acids. In nucleotides, the CDR3 is TGTGCCAGCAGTTACACGGGGGGGGGCCTGGAGACCCAGTACTTC. Its translation: CASSYTGGGLETQYF.

Worth noting for this clonotype: One end of the junction does not line up with germline, which may come from a read error. The chain carries TRBV6-1 and TRBJ2-3; D remains ambiguous. Germline V gene lookup returns CDR1 MNHNS and CDR2 SASEGT. CDR3 length: 15 amino acids. The CDR3 DNA sequence: TGTGCCAGCAAGCTGGGCGAGAGAGTCACAGATACGCAGTACTTT. It yields the protein CASKLGERVTDTQYF.

By proportion, this clonotype is medium-sized. This sequence joins TRBV28 and TRBJ2-7, with 10 bases lining up with TRBD1. The CDR3 is 17 amino acids. Per germline, CDR1 MDHEN and CDR2 SYDVKM. V lost 7 bases, J lost 2 bases, and 14 bases stayed unmatched. CDR3 nucleotide sequence: TGTGCCAGCAACTTATCACAAGGGGGACAGGGGACCTACGAGCAGTACTTC. It translates to CASNLSQGGQGTYEQYF.